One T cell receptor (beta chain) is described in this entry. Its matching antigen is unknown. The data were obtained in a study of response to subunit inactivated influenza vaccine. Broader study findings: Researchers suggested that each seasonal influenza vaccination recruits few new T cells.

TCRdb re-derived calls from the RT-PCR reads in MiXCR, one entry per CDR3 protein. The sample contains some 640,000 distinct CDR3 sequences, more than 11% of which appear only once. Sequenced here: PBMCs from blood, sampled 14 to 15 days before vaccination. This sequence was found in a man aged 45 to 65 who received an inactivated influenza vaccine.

The CDR3 DNA sequence: TGTGCCAGCAGTTTTCCTAGCGGGAGGGCCTACAATGAGCAGTTCTTC. This gives the protein CASSFPSGRAYNEQFF. This chain joins TRBV27 and TRBJ2-1; 12 bases are shared with TRBD2. This CDR3 comprises 16 residues. The germline gives CDR1 MNHEY, CDR2 SMNVEV (reference sequence). V dropped 3 bases and J dropped 2; count of bases not matched to a gene: 2.